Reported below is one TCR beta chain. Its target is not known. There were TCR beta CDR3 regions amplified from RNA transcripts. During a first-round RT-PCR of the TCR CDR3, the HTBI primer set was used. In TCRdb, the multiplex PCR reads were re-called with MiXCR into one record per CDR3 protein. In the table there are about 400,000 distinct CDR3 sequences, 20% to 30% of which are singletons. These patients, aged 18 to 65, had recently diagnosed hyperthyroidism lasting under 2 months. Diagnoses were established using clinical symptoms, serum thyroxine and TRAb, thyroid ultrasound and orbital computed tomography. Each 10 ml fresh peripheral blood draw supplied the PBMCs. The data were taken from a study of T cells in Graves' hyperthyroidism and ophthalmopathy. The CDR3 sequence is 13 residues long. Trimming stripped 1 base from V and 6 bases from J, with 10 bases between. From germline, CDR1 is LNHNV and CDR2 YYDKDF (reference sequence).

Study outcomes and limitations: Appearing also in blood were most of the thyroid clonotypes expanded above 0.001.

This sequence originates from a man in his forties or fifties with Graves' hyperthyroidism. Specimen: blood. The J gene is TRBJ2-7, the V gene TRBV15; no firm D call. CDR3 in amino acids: CATSRAISVEQYF. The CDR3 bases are TGTGCCACCAGCAGAGCTATTTCTGTCGAGCAGTACTTC.